A selection of T cell receptor beta chains follows, all from one sample in a study of technical replicates of blood from a handful of donors. Clones were read by immunoSEQ multiplex PCR, and TCRdb kept only the in-frame ones, dropping some. The table has tens of thousands of clones, 95% to 98% seen once. The source material was T cells isolated from PBMCs. Receptor source: a human donor in good health. Each CDR3 is given with its conserved first and last residue. D genes are given only for firm matches. Clone size is stated in some rows and not others, as once, few, many or a class when expanded.

TRBJ1-2 . TRBD1 TRBV4-1 CASSQVGKRTGGGYTF TGCGCCAGCAGCCAAGTCGGAAAAAGGACAGGGGGTGGCTACACCTTC
TRBJ1-1 once . TRBV19 CASSMGRSMNTEAFF TGTGCCAGTAGTATGGGTCGGAGTATGAACACTGAAGCTTTCTTT
TRBJ2-5 . . TRBV9 CASTQRGVGETQYF TGTGCCAGCACCCAAAGGGGTGTGGGAGAGACCCAGTACTTC
TRBJ2-5 . . TRBV5-1 CASSPGGTEAQYF TGCGCCAGCTCCCCAGGGGGGACGGAGGCCCAGTACTTC
TRBJ2-7 . . TRBV5-4 CASSWKTGTLEQYF TGTGCCAGCAGCTGGAAAACAGGGACACTCGAGCAGTACTTC
TRBJ2-7 . TRBD2 TRBV6-5 CASSSSGPSGEQYF TGTGCCAGCAGTTCTAGCGGTCCGTCCGGCGAGCAGTACTTC
TRBJ2-7 . TRBD1 TRBV2 CASNRGQREQYF TGTGCCAGCAACAGGGGACAGAGGGAGCAGTACTTC
TRBJ2-3 . TRBD2 TRBV7-9 CASSPVAGGDLDTQYF TGTGCCAGCAGCCCTGTAGCGGGAGGGGACCTAGATACGCAGTATTTT
TRBJ1-4 . TRBD1 TRBV28 CASSRTGATNEKLFF TGTGCCAGCAGTCGTACAGGGGCAACTAATGAAAAACTGTTTTTT
TRBJ2-5 . . TRBV7-8 CASSPLQDLLGETQYF TGTGCCAGCAGCCCCCTGCAGGATCTACTGGGAGAGACCCAGTACTTC
TRBJ1-1 . . TRBV4-1 CASSQGGTPYTEAFF TGCGCCAGCAGCCAAGGGGGGACACCCTACACTGAAGCTTTCTTT
TRBJ2-3 . . TRBV6-6 CASSLTETLFTDTQYF TGTGCCAGCAGTTTGACAGAAACACTGTTCACAGATACGCAGTATTTT
TRBJ1-1 once . TRBV6-1 CASTADFLFTEAFF TGTGCCAGCACGGCGGATTTTCTCTTTACTGAAGCTTTCTTT
TRBJ2-2 . . TRBV19 CASRLSPTGELFF TGTGCCAGTAGACTAAGCCCCACCGGGGAGCTGTTTTTT
TRBJ1-2 . . TRBV27 CASSLQATPGDSCTF TGTGCCAGCAGTTTGCAAGCTACTCCGGGGGACTCTTGCACCTTC
TRBJ1-1 . . TRBV4-1 CASSQLGATFF TGCGCCAGCAGCCAATTAGGGGCAACTTTCTTT
TRBJ2-7 . TRBD2 TRBV28 CASRRPGLAGGSSYEQYF TGTGCCAGCAGACGGCCGGGACTAGCGGGAGGATCCTCCTACGAGCAGTACTTC
TRBJ1-1 . . TRBV2 CASNRVEDTEAFF TGTGCCAGCAACCGGGTTGAGGACACTGAAGCTTTCTTT
TRBJ2-5 . . TRBV6-5 CASSYVNTGWETQYF TGTGCCAGCAGTTACGTCAATACAGGCTGGGAGACCCAGTACTTC
TRBJ2-3 . . TRBV5-4 CASSLGGRTPSTDTQYF TGTGCCAGCAGCTTGGGGGGTAGGACTCCTAGCACAGATACGCAGTATTTT
TRBJ1-4 . TRBD1 TRBV7-9 CASSPEGQGYEKLFF TGTGCCAGCAGCCCTGAGGGACAGGGATATGAAAAACTGTTTTTT
TRBJ2-7 . . TRBV5-4 CASSLDTTYEQYF TGTGCCAGCAGCTTGGACACAACCTACGAGCAGTACTTC
TRBJ1-1 . . TRBV5-1 CASSSGVGDTEAFF TGCGCCAGCAGCTCAGGGGTAGGAGACACTGAAGCTTTCTTT
TRBJ2-7 . . TRBV28 CASSLLAKRYEQYF TGTGCCAGCAGTCTTTTAGCGAAAAGATACGAGCAGTACTTC
TRBJ2-5 . . TRBV13 CASSPRGFGETQYF TGTGCCAGCAGCCCTCGGGGATTTGGAGAGACCCAGTACTTC
TRBJ1-2 . . TRBV11-2 CASSLAGNYGYTF TGTGCCAGCAGCTTAGCCGGGAACTATGGCTACACCTTC
TRBJ1-5 . . TRBV29-1 CSVALGSQSNQPQHF TGCAGCGTTGCACTGGGGAGTCAAAGCAATCAGCCCCAGCATTTT
TRBJ2-5 . TRBD2 TRBV5-1 CASSGGGQETQYF TGCGCCAGCAGCGGGGGGGGACAAGAGACCCAGTACTTC
TRBJ2-3 . TRBD2 TRBV2 CASSSLADTQYF TGTGCCAGCAGTTCACTAGCGGATACGCAGTATTTT
TRBJ1-2 . TRBD1 TRBV10-3 CATSNDRDYGYTF TGTGCCACCTCGAACGACAGGGACTATGGCTACACCTTC
TRBJ2-7 . . TRBV29-1 CSVQLSYEQYF TGCAGCGTCCAACTATCCTACGAGCAGTACTTC
TRBJ2-7 . TRBD1 TRBV7-9 CASSGGQSYEQYF TGTGCCAGCAGCGGGGGACAGAGCTACGAGCAGTACTTC
TRBJ2-1 . TRBD1 TRBV6-5 CASTADTGGNEQFF TGTGCCAGCACCGCTGATACAGGGGGCAATGAGCAGTTCTTC
TRBJ2-6 . TRBD1 TRBV11-2 CASSWGQGISGANVLTF TGTGCCAGCAGCTGGGGACAGGGCATCTCTGGGGCCAACGTCCTGACTTTC
TRBJ2-7 . TRBD2 TRBV30 CAWSGNRTSGSYEQYF TGTGCCTGGAGTGGAAATCGGACTAGCGGTTCCTACGAGCAGTACTTC
TRBJ1-4 . . TRBV7-9 CASRPGGAEKLFF TGTGCCAGCAGACCCGGGGGGGCTGAAAAACTGTTTTTT
TRBJ1-4 . . TRBV6-5 CASSFTPSTNEKLFF TGTGCCAGCAGTTTCACACCTTCAACTAATGAAAAACTGTTTTTT
TRBJ2-7 . TRBD2 TRBV6-1 CASSEVGASGIYEQYF TGTGCCAGCAGTGAGGTCGGGGCTAGCGGGATCTACGAGCAGTACTTC
TRBJ2-7 . . TRBV6-1 CASTRDMIAYEQYF TGTGCCAGCACTAGGGACATGATCGCCTACGAGCAGTACTTC